The clone carrying this TCR beta chain was recorded a few times. As yet, its antigen is unknown. Unique molecular identifiers were in the cDNA, with template-switch universal primer binding. MiXCR, run by TCRdb on the 5' RACE reads, gives a single entry per CDR3 protein. The sample carries approximately 1.8 million distinct CDR3 sequences, around a third recorded once. The record originates from a study of identical twins. Whole-study results and caveats: The models gave estimates that fell short of the out-of-frame TCR alpha sharing seen in monozygotic twins. High-abundance cord blood beta clonotypes had fewer insertions; memory repertoires showed none.

Looked up from germline, CDR1 is DFQATT and CDR2 is SNEGSKA (reference sequence). The CDR3 has 13 residues. The V and J ends lost 6 bases and 4 bases respectively, with 13 bases between them. The TCR sequence derives from a newborn girl in good health. Input material: cord blood. The chain joins TRBV20-1 to TRBJ2-1; D not certain. CDR3 region: CSARVDAYNEQFF. As DNA, the CDR3 is TGCAGTGCCCGGGTAGACGCTTACAATGAGCAGTTCTTC.